The present T cell receptor (beta chain) was sequenced within a study of OX40 agonist ivuxolimab in advanced cancers. Study information: Patients were dosed intravenously with ivuxolimab at 0.01 to 10 mg/kg every 2 weeks. Having had anti-PD-1, anti-PD-L1 or anti-CTLA-4 therapy before was allowed, and around 44% had some.

Germline CDR1 MNHNS, CDR2 SASEGT. The CDR3 contains 14 residues. After removal of 6 bases from V and 4 bases from J, the junction contained 7 bases not matched to a gene. This table comes from immunoSEQ multiplex PCR, and its TCRdb copy is limited to in-frame clones, with some not included. The data show approximately 68,000 clones, 80% to 95% seen once. Sequenced material: CD4+ or CD8+ T cells sorted from blood, taken in a trial of the OX40 agonist ivuxolimab. This chain uses TRBV6-1 with TRBJ1-1; 8 bases map to TRBD1. This TCR was sampled from an adult with an advanced solid tumor such as melanoma, head and neck, liver or kidney cancer. CDR3 nucleotides: TGTGCCAGCAGAGGAACAGGGGGGGTCACTGAAGCTTTCTTT. It specifies CASRGTGGVTEAFF.